A single sample gave rise to the 10 T cell receptor beta chains below, sequenced in a study of blood T cell repertoires in COVID-19. Profiling relied on immunoSEQ multiplex PCR, and the TCRdb table lists in-frame clones only, not all of them. The sample contains under 200,000 clones, approximately 83% of which appear only once. Material: peripheral blood. Source of these receptors: a human donor in a cohort sampled during active COVID-19.

This chain uses TRBV4-1 with TRBJ2-5; TRBD2 is a possible D gene (6 bases). This CDR3 region has 15 residues. From germline, CDR1 is MGHRA and CDR2 YSYEKL. V shed 1 base and J shed 4 bases, with 13 bases lying between them. In DNA, the CDR3 is TGCGCCAGCAGCCAAGGGTCGGGAGTCGTAGAGACCCAGTACTTC. It specifies CASSQGSGVVETQYF.

This clone has at least ten counts. A read error may produce the germline difference seen at one junction end. The chain combines TRBV5-1 with TRBJ2-7; 7 bases line up with TRBD1. Germline V lookup: CDR1 SGHRS, CDR2 YFSETQ. The CDR3 is made up of 13 amino acids. CDR3 DNA sequence: TGCGCCACCAGCCGGGACAGCTCCTACGAGCAGTACTTC. Its protein product is CATSRDSSYEQYF.

The V gene is TRBV28, the J gene TRBJ2-7, with 7 bases aligning to TRBD2. The CDR3 loop spans 15 amino acids. The J segment lost 0 bases and the V segment lost 7 bases, leaving 9 bases of the junction unmatched. The germline V gene encodes CDR1 MDHEN and CDR2 SYDVKM. The DNA for the CDR3 is TGTGCCAGCACCAGGGACTATACTACCTCCTACGAGCAGTACTTC. It translates to CASTRDYTTSYEQYF.

The chain has TRBV10-1 and TRBJ2-7, with 10 bases matching TRBD2. Germline trimming cut 8 bases from V and 7 bases from J; bases unmatched to any gene: 8. CDR3 length: 13 amino acids. Germline V gene sequence: CDR1 WNHNN, CDR2 SYGVQD (reference sequence). The CDR3 here is CASAMTAGGEQYF. CDR3 DNA: TGCGCCAGCGCCATGACAGCGGGGGGGGAGCAGTACTTC.

V gene TRBV7-2 combines with J gene TRBJ2-1; 12 bases fit TRBD2. Looked up from germline, CDR1 is SGHTA and CDR2 is FQGNSA. J lost 4 bases, V lost 5 bases, and 0 bases had no gene match. The CDR3 is 14 residues long. The CDR3 nucleotides read TGTGCCAGCAGCGGACTAGCGGGATACAATGAGCAGTTCTTC. This gives the protein CASSGLAGYNEQFF.

The chain employs TRBV9 and TRBJ2-1; 9 bases agree with TRBD1. J gave up 2 bases and V 2 bases, and 2 bases lay outside the gene matches. The CDR3 consists of 15 residues. Germline V CDR1 and CDR2: SGDLS, YYNGEE. CDR3 sequence: CASSVRDRAYNEQFF. The DNA of the CDR3 is TGTGCCAGCAGCGTCCGGGACAGGGCCTACAATGAGCAGTTCTTC.

This chain connects TRBV7-9 to TRBJ2-7, with 12 bases lining up with TRBD2. The V segment lost 5 bases and the J segment 4 bases; nucleotides outside the gene matches: 9. CDR1 SEHNR and CDR2 FQNEAQ come from the germline V gene (reference sequence). The CDR3 contains 16 residues. CDR3 DNA sequence: TGTGCCAGCAGCCCCCCTGGACTAGCGGGATCATACGAGCAGTACTTC. This codes for CASSPPGLAGSYEQYF.

The genes are TRBV5-1 and TRBJ1-6; unclear D gene. V gave up 2 bases and J gave up 6 bases, with 12 bases separating them. Germline values: CDR1 SGHRS, CDR2 YFSETQ. The CDR3 is 15 amino acids. DNA for the CDR3: TGCGCCAGCAGCTTTGGAGCGGGATTTAATTCACCCCTCCACTTT. Amino acids: CASSFGAGFNSPLHF.

This chain connects TRBV18 to TRBJ1-4; D not resolved. Germline V gene data show CDR1 as KGHSH and CDR2 as LQKENI. Trimming removed 3 bases from V and 0 bases from J, with 8 bases in between. The CDR3 loop spans 15 amino acids. In DNA, the CDR3 is TGTGCCAGCTCACCCCAGGAGGCAACTAATGAAAAACTGTTTTTT. Translation gives CASSPQEATNEKLFF.

V is TRBV3-1 (or the pseudogene TRBV3-2) and J is TRBJ2-6, with D possibly being TRBD1 (7 bases). CDR1 and CDR2 (germline): LGHDT, YNNKEL (reference sequence). V lost 3 bases to trimming and J lost 0 bases, with 18 bases between them. CDR3 length equals 19 residues. The CDR3 bases are TGTGCCAGCAGCCAGCGGGGACAGTGGAACAACTCTGGGGCCAACGTCCTGACTTTC. Encoded protein: CASSQRGQWNNSGANVLTF.